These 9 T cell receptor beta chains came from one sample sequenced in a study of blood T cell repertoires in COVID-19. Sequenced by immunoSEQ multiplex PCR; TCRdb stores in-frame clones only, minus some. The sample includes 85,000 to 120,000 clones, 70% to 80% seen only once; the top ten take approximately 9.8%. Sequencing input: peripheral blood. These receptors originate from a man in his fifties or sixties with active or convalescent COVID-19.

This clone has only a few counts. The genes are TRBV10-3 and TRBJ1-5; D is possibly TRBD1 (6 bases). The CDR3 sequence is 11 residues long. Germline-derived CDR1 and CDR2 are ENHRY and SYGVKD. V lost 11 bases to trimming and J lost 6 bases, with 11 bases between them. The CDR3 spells CAPGGLQPQHF. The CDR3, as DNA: TGTGCCCCGGGGGGGCTTCAGCCCCAGCATTTT.

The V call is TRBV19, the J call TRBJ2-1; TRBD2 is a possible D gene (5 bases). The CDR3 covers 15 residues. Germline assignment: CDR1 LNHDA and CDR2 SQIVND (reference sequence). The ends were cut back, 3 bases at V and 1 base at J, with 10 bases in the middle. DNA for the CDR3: TGTGCCAGTAGTATCAGAGGGATATCCTACAATGAGCAGTTCTTC. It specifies CASSIRGISYNEQFF.

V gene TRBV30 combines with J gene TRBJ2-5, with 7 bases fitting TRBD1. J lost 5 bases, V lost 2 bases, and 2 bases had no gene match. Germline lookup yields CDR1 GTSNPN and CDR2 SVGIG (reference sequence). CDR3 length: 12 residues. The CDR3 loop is CAWSRDSETQYF. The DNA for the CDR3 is TGTGCCTGGAGTCGGGACAGTGAGACCCAGTACTTC.

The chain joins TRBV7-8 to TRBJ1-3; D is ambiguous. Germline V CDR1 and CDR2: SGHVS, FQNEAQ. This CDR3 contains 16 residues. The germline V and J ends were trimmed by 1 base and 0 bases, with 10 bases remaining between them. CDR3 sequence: CASSLGAGSSGNTIYF. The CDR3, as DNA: TGTGCCAGCAGCTTAGGCGCAGGCAGCTCTGGAAACACCATATATTTT.

CDR3 DNA: TGTGCCAGCAGCGACAGCCTAAGGGACTACACCAATGAGCAGTTCTTC. This encodes CASSDSLRDYTNEQFF. This chain links TRBV11-2 with TRBJ2-1, with TRBD2 identical over 7 bases. Germline V gene lookup returns CDR1 SGHAT and CDR2 FQNNGV. The junction had 13 bases not matched to a gene; V was cut back by 5 bases and J by 6 bases. The CDR3 has 16 amino acids.

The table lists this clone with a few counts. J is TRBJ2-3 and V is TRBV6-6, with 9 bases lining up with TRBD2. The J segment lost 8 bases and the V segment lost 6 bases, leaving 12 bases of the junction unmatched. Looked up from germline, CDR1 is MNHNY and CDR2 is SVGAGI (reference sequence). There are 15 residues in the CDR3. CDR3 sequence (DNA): TGTGCCAGCAGGGGGACTAGCCAAAAGATGGGTACGCAGTATTTT. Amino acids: CASRGTSQKMGTQYF.

In nucleotides, the CDR3 is TGTGCCAGCAGTTACACCACCGGGACACCAATCTATGGCTACACCTTC. As protein: CASSYTTGTPIYGYTF. The chain has TRBV6-2 or TRBV6-3 and TRBJ1-2; perhaps TRBD1 as D (6 bases). CDR1 is MNHEY and CDR2 is SVGEGT in the germline V gene. This CDR3 contains 16 residues. V dropped 2 bases and J dropped 4 bases, with 17 bases sitting between them.

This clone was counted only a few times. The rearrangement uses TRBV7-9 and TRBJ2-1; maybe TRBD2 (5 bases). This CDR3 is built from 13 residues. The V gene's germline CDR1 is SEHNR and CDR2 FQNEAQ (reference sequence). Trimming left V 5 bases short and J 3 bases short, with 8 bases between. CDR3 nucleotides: TGTGCCAGCAGCGACCGGGACTACAATGAGCAGTTCTTC. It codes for CASSDRDYNEQFF.

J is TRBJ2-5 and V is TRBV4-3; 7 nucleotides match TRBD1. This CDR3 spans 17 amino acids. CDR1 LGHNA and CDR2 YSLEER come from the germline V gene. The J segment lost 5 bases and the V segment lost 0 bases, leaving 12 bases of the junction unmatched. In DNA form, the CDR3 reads TGCGCCAGCAGCCAAGATTGGGCAGGGGGTCGTACGGAGACCCAGTACTTC. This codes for CASSQDWAGGRTETQYF.